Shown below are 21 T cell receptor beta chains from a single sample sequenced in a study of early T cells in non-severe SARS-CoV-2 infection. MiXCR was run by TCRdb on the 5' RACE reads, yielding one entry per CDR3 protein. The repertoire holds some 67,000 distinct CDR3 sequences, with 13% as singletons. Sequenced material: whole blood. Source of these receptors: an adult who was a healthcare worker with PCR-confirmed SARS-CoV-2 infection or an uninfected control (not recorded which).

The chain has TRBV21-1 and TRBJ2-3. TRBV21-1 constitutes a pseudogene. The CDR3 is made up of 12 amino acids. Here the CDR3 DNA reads TGTGCCAGCCCAACGAGCACAGATACGCAGTATTTT. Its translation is CASPTSTDTQYF.

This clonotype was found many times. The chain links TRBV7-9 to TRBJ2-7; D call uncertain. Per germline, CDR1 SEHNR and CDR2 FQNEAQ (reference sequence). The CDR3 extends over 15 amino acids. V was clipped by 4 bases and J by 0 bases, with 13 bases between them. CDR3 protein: CASSSDGPGSYEQYF. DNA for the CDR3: TGTGCCAGCAGCTCGGACGGACCTGGCTCCTACGAGCAGTACTTC. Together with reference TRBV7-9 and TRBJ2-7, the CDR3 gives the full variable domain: DTGVSQNPRHKITKRGQNVTFRCDPISEHNRLYWYRQTLGQGPEFLTYFQNEAQLEKSRLLSDRFSAERPKGSFSTLEIQRTEQGDSAMYLCASSSDGPGSYEQYFGPGTRLTVT.

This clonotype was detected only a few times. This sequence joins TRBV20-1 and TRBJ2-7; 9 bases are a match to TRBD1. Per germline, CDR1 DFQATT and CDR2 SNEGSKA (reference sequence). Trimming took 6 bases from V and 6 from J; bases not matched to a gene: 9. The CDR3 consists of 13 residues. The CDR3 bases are TGCAGTGCAACCGGGACAGGGCCCTCCGAGCAGTACTTC. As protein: CSATGTGPSEQYF.

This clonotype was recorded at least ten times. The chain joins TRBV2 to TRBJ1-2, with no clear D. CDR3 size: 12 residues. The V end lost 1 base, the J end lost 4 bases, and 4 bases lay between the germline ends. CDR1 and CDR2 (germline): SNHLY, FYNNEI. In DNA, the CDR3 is TGTGCCAGCAGTGAAGGCCGCTATGGCTACACCTTC. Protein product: CASSEGRYGYTF.

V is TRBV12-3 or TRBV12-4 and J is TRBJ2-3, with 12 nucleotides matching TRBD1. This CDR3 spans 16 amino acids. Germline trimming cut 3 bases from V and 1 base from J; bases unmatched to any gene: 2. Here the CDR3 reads CASSFRDRGRTDTQYF. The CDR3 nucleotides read TGTGCCAGCAGTTTTCGGGACAGGGGGCGCACAGATACGCAGTATTTT.

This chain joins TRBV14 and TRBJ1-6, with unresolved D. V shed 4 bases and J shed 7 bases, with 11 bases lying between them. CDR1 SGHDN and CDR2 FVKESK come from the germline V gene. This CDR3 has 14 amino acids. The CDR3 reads CASSRSTGNSPLHF. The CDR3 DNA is TGTGCCAGCAGCCGATCGACCGGGAATTCACCCCTCCACTTT.

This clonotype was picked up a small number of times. The CDR3 sequence: CATSDPGLYEQYF. The CDR3 bases are TGTGCCACCAGTGATCCAGGACTGTACGAGCAGTACTTC. V and J are TRBV24-1 and TRBJ2-7; TRBD2 might be the D (5 bases). V was pared by 3 bases and J by 4 bases, with 9 bases between. The CDR3 is made up of 13 amino acids. Germline V gives CDR1 KGHDR, CDR2 SFDVKD.

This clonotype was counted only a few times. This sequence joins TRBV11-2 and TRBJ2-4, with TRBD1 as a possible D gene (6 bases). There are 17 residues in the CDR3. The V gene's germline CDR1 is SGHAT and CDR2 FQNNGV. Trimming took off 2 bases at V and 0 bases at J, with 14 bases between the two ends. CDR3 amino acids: CASSLTRGLLAKNIQYF. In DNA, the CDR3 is TGTGCCAGCAGCTTAACCAGGGGTCTCCTAGCCAAAAACATTCAGTACTTC.

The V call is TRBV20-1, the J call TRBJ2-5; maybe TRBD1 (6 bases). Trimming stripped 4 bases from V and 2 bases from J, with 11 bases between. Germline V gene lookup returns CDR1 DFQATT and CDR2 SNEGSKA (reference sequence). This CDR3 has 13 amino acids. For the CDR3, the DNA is TGCAGTGCTACAAGGACAGAGCAAGAGACCCAGTACTTC. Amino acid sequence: CSATRTEQETQYF.

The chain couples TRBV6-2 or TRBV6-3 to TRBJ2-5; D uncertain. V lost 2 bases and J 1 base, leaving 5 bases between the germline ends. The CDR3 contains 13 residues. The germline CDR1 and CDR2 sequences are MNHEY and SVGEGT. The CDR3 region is CASSYGSQETQYF. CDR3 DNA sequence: TGTGCCAGCAGTTACGGCAGCCAAGAGACCCAGTACTTC.

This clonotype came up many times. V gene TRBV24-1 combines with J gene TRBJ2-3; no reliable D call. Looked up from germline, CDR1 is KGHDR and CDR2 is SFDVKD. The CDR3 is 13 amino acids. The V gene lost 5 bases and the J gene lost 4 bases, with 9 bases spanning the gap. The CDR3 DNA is TGTGCCACCAGTGCCCCCTGGGCAGATACGCAGTATTTT. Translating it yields CATSAPWADTQYF.

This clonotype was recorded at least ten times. In DNA, the CDR3 is TGTGCCAGCAGCTCGGGGTACACAGATACGCAGTATTTT. It codes for CASSSGYTDTQYF. The V and J genes are TRBV7-9 and TRBJ2-3; weak D call: TRBD2 (5 bases). This CDR3 spans 13 amino acids. V lost 4 bases, J lost 2 bases, and 7 bases lay in between. Per germline, CDR1 SEHNR and CDR2 FQNEAQ (reference sequence).

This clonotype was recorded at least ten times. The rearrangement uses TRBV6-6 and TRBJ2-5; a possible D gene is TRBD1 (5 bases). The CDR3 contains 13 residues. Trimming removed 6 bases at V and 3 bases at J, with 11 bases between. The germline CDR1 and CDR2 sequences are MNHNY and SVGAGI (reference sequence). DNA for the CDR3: TGTGCCAGCAGCCCCGGCAGGGAAGAGACCCAGTACTTC. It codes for CASSPGREETQYF.

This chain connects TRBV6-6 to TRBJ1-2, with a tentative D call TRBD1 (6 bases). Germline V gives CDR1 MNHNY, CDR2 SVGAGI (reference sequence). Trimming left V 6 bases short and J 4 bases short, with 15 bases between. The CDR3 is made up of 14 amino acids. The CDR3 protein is CASSEATGIYGYTF. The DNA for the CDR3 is TGTGCCAGCAGCGAAGCCACAGGGATCTATGGCTACACCTTC.

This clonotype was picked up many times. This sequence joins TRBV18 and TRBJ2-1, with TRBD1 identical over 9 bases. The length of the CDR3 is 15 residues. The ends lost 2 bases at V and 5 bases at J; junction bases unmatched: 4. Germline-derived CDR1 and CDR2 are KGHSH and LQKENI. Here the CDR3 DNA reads TGTGCCAGCTCACCAGGGGACAGGGTTGACAATGAGCAGTTCTTC. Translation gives CASSPGDRVDNEQFF.

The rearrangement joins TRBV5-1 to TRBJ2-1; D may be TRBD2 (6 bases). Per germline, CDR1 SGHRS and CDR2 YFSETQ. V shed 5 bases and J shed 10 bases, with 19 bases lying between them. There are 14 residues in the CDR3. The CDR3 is CASSKEGWGKEQFF. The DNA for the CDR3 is TGCGCCAGCAGTAAGGAGGGTTGGGGGAAGGAGCAGTTCTTC.

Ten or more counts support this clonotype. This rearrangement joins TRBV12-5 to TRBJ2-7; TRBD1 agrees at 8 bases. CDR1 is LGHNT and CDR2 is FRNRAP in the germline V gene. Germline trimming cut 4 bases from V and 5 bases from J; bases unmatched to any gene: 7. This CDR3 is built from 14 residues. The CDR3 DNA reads TGTGCTAGTGGTTGGGGGGACAGGAGAGACGAGCAGTACTTC. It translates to CASGWGDRRDEQYF.

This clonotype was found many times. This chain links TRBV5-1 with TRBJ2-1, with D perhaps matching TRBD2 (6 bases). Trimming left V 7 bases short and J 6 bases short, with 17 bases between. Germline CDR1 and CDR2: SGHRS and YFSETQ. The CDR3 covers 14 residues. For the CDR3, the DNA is TGCGCCAGCTCCGCGGAGGGCAGTTTCAATGAGCAGTTCTTC. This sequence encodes CASSAEGSFNEQFF.

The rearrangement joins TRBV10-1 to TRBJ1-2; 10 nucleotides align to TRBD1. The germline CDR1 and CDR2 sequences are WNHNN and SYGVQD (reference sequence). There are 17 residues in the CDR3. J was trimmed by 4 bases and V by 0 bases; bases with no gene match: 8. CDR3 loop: CASSESRTGTGVYGYTF. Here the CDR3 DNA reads TGCGCCAGCAGTGAGTCACGGACCGGGACAGGGGTCTATGGCTACACCTTC.

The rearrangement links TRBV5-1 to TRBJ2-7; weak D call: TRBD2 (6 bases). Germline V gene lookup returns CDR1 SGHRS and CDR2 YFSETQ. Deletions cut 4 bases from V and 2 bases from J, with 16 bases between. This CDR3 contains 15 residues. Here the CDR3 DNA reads TGCGCCAGCAGCCCAAGTGGGACTCGAACCTACGAGCAGTACTTC. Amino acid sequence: CASSPSGTRTYEQYF.

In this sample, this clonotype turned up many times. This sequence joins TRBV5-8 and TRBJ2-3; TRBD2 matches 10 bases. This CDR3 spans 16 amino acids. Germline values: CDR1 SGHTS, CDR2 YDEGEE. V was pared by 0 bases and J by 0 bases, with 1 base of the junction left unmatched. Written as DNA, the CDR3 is TGTGCCAGCAGCTTGGGGACTAGCGGAAGCACAGATACGCAGTATTTT. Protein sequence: CASSLGTSGSTDTQYF.